Listed here are 22 T cell receptor beta chains from one sample, sequenced in a study of CD8 T cells in ankylosing spondylitis. Each CDR3 protein is one row after TCRdb ran MiXCR on the 5' RACE reads. Altogether about 350,000 distinct CDR3 sequences are present, roughly 20% being singletons, with the ten largest covering around 13%. Material for sequencing was blood, either unsorted or a sorted T cell fraction (not recorded which). The receptors come from a male donor with ankylosing spondylitis or in good health (not recorded which).

At least ten counts were recorded for this clonotype. The chain employs TRBV9 and TRBJ2-7; no clear D. The V and J ends lost 0 bases and 0 bases respectively, with 4 bases between them. The CDR3 is made up of 13 amino acids. Germline V gene lookup returns CDR1 SGDLS and CDR2 YYNGEE. CDR3 protein: CASSVGGSYEQYF. CDR3 DNA sequence: TGTGCCAGCAGCGTAGGGGGCTCCTACGAGCAGTACTTC.

The chain employs TRBV6-4 and TRBJ2-2; possible D gene TRBD1, 6 bases. The V end lost 6 bases, the J end lost 0 bases, and 11 bases lay between the germline ends. Germline values: CDR1 MRHNA, CDR2 SNTAGT. The CDR3 has 15 amino acids. Written as DNA, the CDR3 is TGTGCCAGCAGGAGAACAGGGTCGAACACCGGGGAGCTGTTTTTT. This codes for CASRRTGSNTGELFF.

Worth noting for this clonotype: The conserved closing phenylalanine or tryptophan is absent in this CDR3, likely reflecting a read error. The chain has TRBV2 and TRBJ2-1, with unresolved D. The V gene's germline CDR1 is SNHLY and CDR2 FYNNEI. The CDR3 runs 15 residues. Trimming cost V 4 bases and J 3 bases, with 13 bases left between them. This CDR3 reads CASSGGPLLYNEQFI. The CDR3 nucleotides read TGTGCCAGCAGTGGCGGACCCCTACTCTACAATGAGCAGTTCATC.

In this sample, this clonotype turned up a few times. The chain uses TRBV5-1 and TRBJ2-1; the D call may be TRBD1 or TRBD2 (6 bases each). The CDR3 has 16 residues. V was clipped by 4 bases and J by 2 bases, with 16 bases between them. From germline, CDR1 is SGHRS and CDR2 YFSETQ. CDR3 coding DNA: TGCGCCAGCAGCCCCTCTTCGGGGGCCCCCTACAATGAGCAGTTCTTC. Protein sequence: CASSPSSGAPYNEQFF.

The rearrangement uses TRBV28 and TRBJ2-7; D unresolved. With 1 base removed from V and 2 bases from J, the gap between germline ends came to 9 bases. CDR3 size: 14 residues. CDR1 and CDR2 (germline): MDHEN, SYDVKM. The CDR3 spells CASSLSVKTYEQYF. CDR3 DNA sequence: TGTGCCAGCAGTTTATCGGTGAAAACCTACGAGCAGTACTTC.

This clonotype was counted a few times. This sequence joins TRBV11-2 and TRBJ2-7; 8 bases agree with TRBD2. J was trimmed by 2 bases and V by 4 bases; bases with no gene match: 4. Germline CDR1 SGHAT, CDR2 FQNNGV. The CDR3 contains 14 residues. The CDR3 DNA follows: TGTGCCAGCAGCTATCGACTAGCGCCCTACGAGCAGTACTTC. It codes for CASSYRLAPYEQYF.

This clonotype came up many times. The chain couples TRBV9 to TRBJ2-1, with TRBD2 identical over 9 bases. The CDR3 sequence is 17 residues long. Germline values: CDR1 SGDLS, CDR2 YYNGEE. The V gene end was trimmed by 1 base and the J gene end by 8 bases; junction bases not matched to a gene: 13. CDR3 in amino acids: CASSVPLGGGAVDEQFF. CDR3 coding DNA: TGTGCCAGCAGCGTACCCCTCGGCGGGGGGGCCGTGGATGAGCAGTTCTTC.

This clonotype turned up a few times. In nucleotides, the CDR3 is TGTGCCAGCAGCTCCGAGAGCTGGGAGCAGTACTTC. Protein product: CASSSESWEQYF. The V call is TRBV5-5, the J call TRBJ2-7; D gene uncertain. V dropped 3 bases and J dropped 7 bases, with 11 bases sitting between them. Looked up from germline, CDR1 is SGHKS and CDR2 is YYEKEE (reference sequence). There are 12 residues in the CDR3.

This clonotype was observed a few times. The CDR3 sequence: CASLAMGYNEQFF. The CDR3 DNA is TGTGCCAGCCTCGCCATGGGCTACAATGAGCAGTTCTTC. V is TRBV12-3 or TRBV12-4 and J is TRBJ2-1; no reliable D call. V shed 8 bases and J shed 3 bases, with 11 bases lying between them. This CDR3 is 13 amino acids long.

In DNA, the CDR3 is TGTGCCAGCAGCCCTGGCTGGAACACTGAAGCTTTCTTT. This gives the protein CASSPGWNTEAFF. The rearrangement joins TRBV12-3 or TRBV12-4 to TRBJ1-1; D gene uncertain. V lost 6 bases and J 1 base, leaving 9 bases between the germline ends. This CDR3 contains 13 residues.

Only a few counts were recorded for this clonotype. The chain carries TRBV12-3 or TRBV12-4 and TRBJ2-3; 7 nucleotides align to TRBD2. Trimming took 3 bases from V and 4 from J; bases not matched to a gene: 4. The CDR3 has 14 amino acids. CDR3 protein: CASSFVRGADTQYF. CDR3 coding DNA: TGTGCCAGCAGTTTCGTCCGGGGGGCAGATACGCAGTATTTT.

The chain combines TRBV2 with TRBJ2-1, with D hard to call. Germline lookup yields CDR1 SNHLY and CDR2 FYNNEI. Trimming left V 3 bases short and J 8 bases short, with 8 bases between. The CDR3 contains 12 residues. CDR3 DNA: TGTGCCAGCAGTGATCTGGGGTATGAGCAGTTCTTC. Amino acids: CASSDLGYEQFF.

This clonotype has only a few counts. V is TRBV11-1 and J is TRBJ2-1; D perhaps matches TRBD1 (6 bases). Germline loops: CDR1 SGHAT, CDR2 FQDESV (reference sequence). The CDR3 loop spans 16 amino acids. V was pared by 4 bases and J by 9 bases, with 22 bases between. This CDR3 reads CASSSLRAGVVGEQFF. CDR3 nucleotide sequence: TGTGCCAGCAGCTCCCTGCGGGCAGGGGTAGTGGGTGAGCAGTTCTTC.

This clonotype was detected only a few times. The chain has TRBV5-1 and TRBJ2-5; 7 nucleotides match TRBD1. The CDR3 extends over 15 amino acids. The germline CDR1 and CDR2 sequences are SGHRS and YFSETQ. Trimming cost V 4 bases and J 5 bases; bases outside gene matches: 11. The chain's CDR3 is CASSLDRGRVETQYF. DNA of the CDR3: TGCGCCAGCAGCCTGGATAGGGGGCGAGTTGAGACCCAGTACTTC.

CDR3 in DNA: TGTGCCAGCAGCTACCGGGACTTAATTGCCTACGAGCAGTACTTC. Translating gives CASSYRDLIAYEQYF. The chain recombines TRBV7-9 with TRBJ2-7; weak D call: TRBD2 (6 bases). CDR1 SEHNR and CDR2 FQNEAQ come from the germline V gene (reference sequence). This CDR3 has 15 residues. V was pared by 4 bases and J by 2 bases, with 15 bases between. Based on the CDR3 plus reference TRBV7-9 and TRBJ2-7, the full variable domain is DTGVSQNPRHKITKRGQNVTFRCDPISEHNRLYWYRQTLGQGPEFLTYFQNEAQLEKSRLLSDRFSAERPKGSFSTLEIQRTEQGDSAMYLCASSYRDLIAYEQYFGPGTRLTVT.

The genes are TRBV30 and TRBJ2-1; possible D gene TRBD1, 5 bases. V shed 1 base and J shed 4 bases, with 14 bases lying between them. This CDR3 has 15 amino acids. Germline CDR1 and CDR2: GTSNPN and SVGIG (reference sequence). CDR3 sequence (DNA): TGTGCCTGGAGTGGATGGGGCGGCATATACAATGAGCAGTTCTTC. It is translated as CAWSGWGGIYNEQFF.

This sequence joins TRBV10-3 and TRBJ2-7; tentatively, D is TRBD2 (5 bases). The germline CDR1 and CDR2 sequences are ENHRY and SYGVKD. CDR3 size: 14 residues. V was shortened by 7 bases and J by 3 bases, with 16 bases between the two germline ends. CDR3 bases: TGTGCCATCACTCCCCGGGGAGAGATCTACGAGCAGTACTTC. As protein: CAITPRGEIYEQYF.

In this sample, this clonotype turned up a few times. The CDR3 region is CATSETQEGAYNEQFF. DNA of the CDR3: TGTGCCACCAGTGAGACACAGGAGGGGGCCTACAATGAGCAGTTCTTC. The chain carries TRBV24-1 and TRBJ2-1, with D possibly being TRBD1 or TRBD2 (6 bases each). Trimming stripped 4 bases from V and 2 bases from J, with 14 bases between. CDR3 length: 16 residues. From germline, CDR1 is KGHDR and CDR2 SFDVKD.

The chain recombines TRBV6-5 with TRBJ2-1, with 7 positions matching TRBD2. Germline V gives CDR1 MNHEY, CDR2 SVGAGI. The ends lost 0 bases at V and 9 bases at J; junction bases unmatched: 5. This CDR3 has 14 residues. The CDR3 reads CASSYSGGDSEQFF. The CDR3 DNA sequence: TGTGCCAGCAGTTACTCTGGGGGGGACTCTGAGCAGTTCTTC.

This clonotype has more than one count but fewer than ten. The chain couples TRBV9 to TRBJ2-3; D is ambiguous. Trimming took off 6 bases at V and 2 bases at J, with 10 bases between the two ends. Germline V CDR1 and CDR2: SGDLS, YYNGEE. The length of the CDR3 is 13 residues. CDR3 sequence reads: CASKGPPTDTQYF. In DNA form, the CDR3 reads TGTGCCAGCAAGGGCCCCCCCACAGATACGCAGTATTTT. Using reference TRBV9 and TRBJ2-3 for the parts outside the CDR3, the full variable domain is DSGVTQTPKHLITATGQRVTLRCSPRSGDLSVYWYQQSLDQGLQFLIQYYNGEERAKGNILERFSAQQFPDLHSELNLSSLELGDSALYFCASKGPPTDTQYFGPGTRLTVL.

A few counts support this clonotype. The genes are TRBV12-3 or TRBV12-4 and TRBJ2-5; no clear D gene. CDR3 length: 15 amino acids. The V end was cut by 6 bases, the J end by 5 bases, with 19 bases between. In nucleotides, the CDR3 is TGTGCCAGCAGCCCTTTCCTCGGCAGTCGGGAGACCCAGTACTTC. Amino acids: CASSPFLGSRETQYF.

This clonotype was seen repeatedly, ten times or more. This chain joins TRBV6-1 and TRBJ2-2; 12 positions agree with TRBD1. V shed 8 bases, J shed 2 bases, and the junction held 9 bases outside the gene matches. Germline V gene sequence: CDR1 MNHNS, CDR2 SASEGT. The CDR3 extends over 17 amino acids. The CDR3 region has the DNA TGTGCCAGCGACCCGGGACAGGGGGCCCCTAACACCGGGGAGCTGTTTTTT. Translation: CASDPGQGAPNTGELFF.